Shown below are 25 T cell receptor beta chains from a single sample sequenced in a study of T-cell memory formation after mild COVID-19. TCRdb independently ran MiXCR on the 5' RACE reads; one entry per CDR3 protein. The sample includes 280,000 or so distinct CDR3 sequences, approximately 7.6% of them seen just once. The sequenced material came from PBMCs or a T cell subset sorted from them (not recorded which). Source of these receptors: a man aged 18 to 30 who had mild COVID-19 (a few samples of this study predate the infection). Cell type and time point are not known.

This clonotype was found a few times. The V call is TRBV6-5, the J call TRBJ1-2; possibly TRBD1 for D (5 bases). This CDR3 spans 14 amino acids. Between the trimmed V and J ends, which lost 7 bases and 2 bases, there was a span of 14 bases. Germline CDR1 reads MNHEY; CDR2 reads SVGAGI. The CDR3 is CASMGWGGNYGYTF. CDR3 in DNA: TGTGCCAGCATGGGTTGGGGGGGGAACTATGGCTACACCTTC.

V usage is TRBV5-4 and J usage is TRBJ2-1, with D unclear. From germline, CDR1 is SGHNT and CDR2 YYREEE (reference sequence). This CDR3 is built from 13 residues. V lost 2 bases to trimming and J lost 8 bases, with 11 bases between them. As DNA, the CDR3 is TGTGCCAGCAGCTTCACGGGTTGGGATGAGCAGTTCTTC. Encoded protein: CASSFTGWDEQFF. Combining the CDR3 with reference TRBV5-4 and TRBJ2-1 gives the whole variable domain ETGVTQSPTHLIKTRGQQVTLRCSSQSGHNTVSWYQQALGQGPQFIFQYYREEENGRGNFPPRFSGLQFPNYSSELNVNALELDDSALYLCASSFTGWDEQFFGPGTRLTVL.

This chain connects TRBV27 to TRBJ1-1; D is perhaps TRBD1 (5 bases). Germline CDR1 reads MNHEY; CDR2 reads SMNVEV (reference sequence). The CDR3 is 16 residues long. V was clipped by 4 bases and J by 0 bases, with 15 bases between them. CDR3 DNA sequence: TGTGCCAGCAGTTCATTTCAAAGGGGAGTGAACACTGAAGCTTTCTTT. Its protein is CASSSFQRGVNTEAFF.

This clonotype was recorded a few times. The CDR3 spells CASSAPGGSGETQYF. As DNA, the CDR3 is TGCGCCAGCAGCGCGCCCGGTGGGTCGGGGGAGACCCAGTACTTC. This sequence joins TRBV5-1 and TRBJ2-5; D possibly corresponds to TRBD2 (5 bases). V gave up 4 bases and J gave up 5 bases, with 18 bases separating them. The CDR3 covers 15 residues. Germline-derived CDR1 and CDR2 are SGHRS and YFSETQ.

This clonotype occurred many times. This chain connects TRBV6-2 or TRBV6-3 to TRBJ2-3, with D uncertain. Germline values: CDR1 MNHEY, CDR2 SVGEGT. The CDR3 extends over 15 amino acids. The V end lost 9 bases, the J end lost 3 bases, and 19 bases lay between the germline ends. The CDR3: CASHVGSDTTDTQYF. CDR3 nucleotide sequence: TGTGCCAGTCACGTGGGATCAGACACGACAGATACGCAGTATTTT.

This clonotype was detected a few times. The chain combines TRBV6-2 or TRBV6-3 with TRBJ1-1, with D possibly matching TRBD1 (5 bases). The CDR3 has 13 residues. Trimming left V 7 bases short and J 7 bases short, with 16 bases between. CDR1 is MNHEY, CDR2 SVGEGT, per germline. This CDR3 is CASIPGGYREAFF. The CDR3, as DNA: TGTGCCAGCATCCCGGGGGGGTATCGTGAAGCTTTCTTT.

This chain joins TRBV18 and TRBJ2-4; D could derive from TRBD1 or TRBD2 (5 bases each). The CDR3 is 15 residues long. Trimming took 1 base from V and 6 from J, leaving 13 bases between them. The germline CDR1 and CDR2 sequences are KGHSH and LQKENI. In DNA form, the CDR3 reads TGTGCCAGCTCACCACTTGAGGGGTTCTCAAACATTCAGTACTTC. Amino acids: CASSPLEGFSNIQYF.

This clonotype was seen many times. This chain links TRBV5-5 with TRBJ1-5, with a possible D match to TRBD1 (6 bases). Germline loops: CDR1 SGHKS, CDR2 YYEKEE (reference sequence). The CDR3 loop spans 13 amino acids. Trimming shortened V by 4 bases and J by 5 bases, and 10 bases separated the two germline ends. The CDR3 here is CASSGTGHQPQHF. The CDR3 nucleotides read TGTGCCAGCAGCGGAACAGGGCATCAGCCCCAGCATTTT.

The rearrangement uses TRBV6-5 and TRBJ2-6; D remains ambiguous. Germline V gene data show CDR1 as MNHEY and CDR2 as SVGAGI. The CDR3 has 15 amino acids. V lost 3 bases and J lost 0, with 6 bases in between. CDR3 region: CASSYRSSGANVLTF. CDR3 nucleotide sequence: TGTGCCAGCAGTTATCGGAGCTCTGGGGCCAACGTCCTGACTTTC.

The table lists this clonotype with many counts. The chain combines TRBV28 with TRBJ2-5; TRBD2 agrees at 10 bases. The CDR3 has 15 amino acids. V was pared by 8 bases and J by 5 bases, with 11 bases of the junction left unmatched. From germline, CDR1 is MDHEN and CDR2 SYDVKM. The CDR3 coding sequence is TGTGCCAGCCTCTCAGCGGGGGGGCCGGAGGAGACCCAGTACTTC. Its protein product is CASLSAGGPEETQYF.

This clonotype was detected ten times or more. The chain is built from TRBV7-2 and TRBJ2-1, with 12 positions matching TRBD2. The CDR3 is 15 amino acids. Germline CDR1 is SGHTA and CDR2 is FQGNSA. V was pared by 5 bases and J by 5 bases, with 4 bases of the junction left unmatched. The CDR3 bases are TGTGCCAGCAGCAATCTAGCGGGGGGGCACAATGAGCAGTTCTTC. It encodes CASSNLAGGHNEQFF.

In this sample, this clonotype turned up a few times. This chain uses TRBV6-2 or TRBV6-3 with TRBJ2-7; the D is unclear. The V and J ends lost 8 bases and 7 bases respectively, with 12 bases between them. Germline CDR1 MNHEY, CDR2 SVGEGT. This CDR3 has 11 amino acids. The CDR3 spells CASGRGAEQYV. CDR3 sequence (DNA): TGTGCCAGCGGCCGAGGTGCGGAGCAGTACGTC.

V gene TRBV27 combines with J gene TRBJ2-5; D ambiguous. V was pared by 6 bases and J by 2 bases, with 13 bases between. The CDR3 is 14 residues long. Germline loops: CDR1 MNHEY, CDR2 SMNVEV (reference sequence). CDR3: CASRNLGYQETQYF. The CDR3 coding sequence is TGTGCCAGCAGAAACCTCGGGTATCAAGAGACCCAGTACTTC.

This chain connects TRBV7-2 to TRBJ1-1; D may be TRBD1 (6 bases). Germline assignment: CDR1 SGHTA and CDR2 FQGNSA. CDR3 length: 13 amino acids. V lost 0 bases and J 6 bases, leaving 8 bases between the germline ends. This chain's CDR3 is CASSLAQGSEAFF. Here the CDR3 DNA reads TGTGCCAGCAGCTTAGCCCAGGGGTCTGAAGCTTTCTTT.

The table lists this clonotype with a few counts. The V call is TRBV12-3 or TRBV12-4, the J call TRBJ2-1; a possible D gene is TRBD1 (6 bases). The CDR3 is made up of 16 amino acids. Trimming took 4 bases from V and 3 from J, leaving 16 bases between them. CDR3 loop: CASSWYDRTYYNEQFF. Written as DNA, the CDR3 is TGTGCCAGCAGTTGGTACGACAGGACCTACTACAATGAGCAGTTCTTC.

The chain uses TRBV7-8 and TRBJ2-7; TRBD1 matches 8 bases. CDR1 SGHVS and CDR2 FQNEAQ come from the germline V gene. The CDR3 extends over 14 amino acids. After removal of 6 bases from V and 1 base from J, the junction contained 5 bases not matched to a gene. The CDR3, as DNA: TGTGCCAGCAGGACAGGGGTAGGGTCCTACGAGCAGTACGTC. It translates to CASRTGVGSYEQYV.

The sample holds a few counts of this clonotype. J is TRBJ2-3 and V is TRBV7-2, with TRBD2 matching over 11 bases. From germline, CDR1 is SGHTA and CDR2 FQGNSA. J was trimmed by 1 base and V by 5 bases; bases with no gene match: 8. This CDR3 comprises 17 residues. CDR3 nucleotide sequence: TGTGCCAGCAGCCCTACCCCGACTAGCGGGGGCACAGATACGCAGTATTTT. Translated: CASSPTPTSGGTDTQYF.

The chain recombines TRBV6-1 with TRBJ2-1; the match to TRBD2 covers 7 bases. The J segment lost 9 bases and the V segment lost 2 bases, leaving 4 bases of the junction unmatched. The CDR3 has 13 residues. CDR1 is MNHNS, CDR2 SASEGT, per germline. The CDR3 bases are TGTGCCAGCAGTGAATACTCGGGGGGTGAGCAGTTCTTC. This gives the protein CASSEYSGGEQFF.

The sample holds many counts of this clonotype. The CDR3 is CASRRGRADTQYF. The CDR3 coding sequence is TGTGCCAGTCGCCGGGGGCGGGCAGATACGCAGTATTTT. V gene TRBV6-5 combines with J gene TRBJ2-3; D is tentatively TRBD1 or TRBD2 (6 bases each). Germline CDR1 reads MNHEY; CDR2 reads SVGAGI. There are 13 residues in the CDR3. V lost 9 bases and J lost 4, with 14 bases in between.

This clonotype has just a few counts. The chain carries TRBV9 and TRBJ2-3, with D possibly being TRBD2 (5 bases). The V end lost 5 bases, the J end lost 4 bases, and 17 bases lay between the germline ends. This CDR3 is built from 15 residues. Germline CDR1 reads SGDLS; CDR2 reads YYNGEE. The CDR3 region is CASSHGVGAPDTQYF. The CDR3 DNA is TGTGCCAGCAGTCATGGGGTGGGAGCCCCAGATACGCAGTATTTT. The full variable domain, rest sourced from reference TRBV9 and TRBJ2-3, is DSGVTQTPKHLITATGQRVTLRCSPRSGDLSVYWYQQSLDQGLQFLIQYYNGEERAKGNILERFSAQQFPDLHSELNLSSLELGDSALYFCASSHGVGAPDTQYFGPGTRLTVL.

This clonotype appeared a few times. The rearrangement links TRBV20-1 to TRBJ2-3; 11 bases align to TRBD2. The germline CDR1 and CDR2 sequences are DFQATT and SNEGSKA (reference sequence). This CDR3 spans 15 amino acids. The ends lost 5 bases at V and 5 bases at J; junction bases unmatched: 9. Here the CDR3 reads CSAPTSGSFGDTQYF. The DNA of the CDR3 is TGCAGTGCTCCTACTAGCGGGAGTTTTGGAGATACGCAGTATTTT.

In its sample, this clonotype was seen a few times. J is TRBJ2-5 and V is TRBV7-3, with D possibly TRBD2 on 7 matching bases. The V and J ends lost 0 bases and 4 bases respectively, with 15 bases between them. This CDR3 has 16 amino acids. Germline V gene data show CDR1 as SGHTA and CDR2 as FQGTGA. For the CDR3, the DNA is TGTGCCAGCAGCTTAACCCCCGGGGGGCCCGGAGAGACCCAGTACTTC. This translates into CASSLTPGGPGETQYF.

This clonotype was found a few times. This chain joins TRBV6-2 or TRBV6-3 and TRBJ2-3, with TRBD2 identical over 10 bases. The CDR3 length is 16 residues. With V trimmed by 8 bases and J by 3 bases, 11 bases remained unmatched. Germline-derived CDR1 and CDR2 are MNHEY and SVGEGT. The CDR3 region is CASGAVVLAGTDTQYF. The CDR3 DNA follows: TGTGCCAGCGGGGCGGTCGTACTAGCGGGAACAGATACGCAGTATTTT.

This clonotype was seen more than once but under ten times. The chain links TRBV30 to TRBJ2-1, with D maybe TRBD2 (6 bases). V lost 7 bases and J 3 bases, leaving 16 bases between the germline ends. The CDR3 is made up of 14 amino acids. Looked up from germline, CDR1 is GTSNPN and CDR2 is SVGIG (reference sequence). The CDR3 loop is CASTGTLSYNEQFF. The CDR3 nucleotides are TGTGCCTCCACCGGGACTTTAAGCTACAATGAGCAGTTCTTC.

There are a few counts of this clonotype. The rearrangement links TRBV29-1 to TRBJ1-2; 9 bases match TRBD1. Germline V gene lookup returns CDR1 SQVTM and CDR2 ANQGSEA. This CDR3 has 13 residues. V was pared by 6 bases and J by 8 bases, with 10 bases of the junction left unmatched. CDR3 in DNA: TGCAGCGTGGGAGGGGGACAGGGATACGGCTACACCTTC. It translates to CSVGGGQGYGYTF.